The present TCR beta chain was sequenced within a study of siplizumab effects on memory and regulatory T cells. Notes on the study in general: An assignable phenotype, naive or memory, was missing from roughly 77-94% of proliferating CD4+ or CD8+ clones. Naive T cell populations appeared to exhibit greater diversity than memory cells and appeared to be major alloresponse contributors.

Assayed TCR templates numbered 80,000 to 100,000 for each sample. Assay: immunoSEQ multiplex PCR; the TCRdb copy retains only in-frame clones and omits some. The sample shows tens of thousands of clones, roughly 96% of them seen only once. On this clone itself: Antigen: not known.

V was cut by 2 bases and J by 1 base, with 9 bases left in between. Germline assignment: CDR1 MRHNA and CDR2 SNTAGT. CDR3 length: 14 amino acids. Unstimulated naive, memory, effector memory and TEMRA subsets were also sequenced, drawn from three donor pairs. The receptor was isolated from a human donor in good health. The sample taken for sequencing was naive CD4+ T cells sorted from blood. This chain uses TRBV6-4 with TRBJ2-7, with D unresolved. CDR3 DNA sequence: TGTGCCAGCAGTGACCGGTCGGAGTCCTACGAGCAGTACTTC. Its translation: CASSDRSESYEQYF.